The rows below give T cell receptor beta chains drawn from one sample of a study of shared clonotypes between healthy human individuals. Sequenced by immunoSEQ multiplex PCR; TCRdb stores in-frame clones only, minus some. Counted here are fewer than 600,000 clones, roughly 77% occurring once; the ten biggest clones make up less than 15%. Sequencing input: PBMCs. The receptors here all came from a woman aged 40-49 years in good health. Some clones in this sample may be carry-over from other donors' samples. Each CDR3 is given with its conserved first and last residue. The D gene is left open where the match is weak. Rows may omit the clone size; those that give it use once, few, many or a size class.

v_gene	abundance	d_gene	len	j_gene	CDR3nt	CDR3aa
TRBV25-1	-	-	15	TRBJ2-7	TGTGCCAGCAGTGGAGTAGGTGGGCGACGCTACGAGCAGTACTTC	CASSGVGGRRYEQYF
TRBV7-2	-	TRBD2	16	TRBJ2-7	TGTGCCAGCAGCTTAGGTGCTAGCGGGATCTCCTACGAGCAGTACTTC	CASSLGASGISYEQYF
TRBV4-3	-	-	13	TRBJ2-5	TGCGCCAGCAGCCAAGATGGGGCGGCGACCCAGTACTTC	CASSQDGAATQYF
TRBV7-9	-	TRBD1	13	TRBJ1-1	TGTGCCAGCAGCTTAGAATCGACAGGGGAAGCTTTCTTT	CASSLESTGEAFF
TRBV18	-	TRBD1	14	TRBJ2-7	TGTGCCAGCTCACCACTACAGGGGAATGGGGAGCAGTACTTC	CASSPLQGNGEQYF
TRBV10-2	once	-	12	TRBJ2-3	TGCGCCAGCAGTGTCAGCACAGATACGCAGTATTTT	CASSVSTDTQYF
TRBV6-1	-	TRBD1	15	TRBJ2-3	TGTGCCAGCACCCTGGGGACAGGGGATACAGATACGCAGTATTTT	CASTLGTGDTDTQYF
TRBV6-5	-	TRBD2	16	TRBJ2-7	TGTGCCAGCAGTTACATAGGGAAGCGGGGCTCCTACGAGCAGTACTTC	CASSYIGKRGSYEQYF
TRBV28	-	-	16	TRBJ2-3	TGTGCCAGCAGTCGACCACTCGGGACGAGCACAGATACGCAGTATTTT	CASSRPLGTSTDTQYF
TRBV27	-	-	12	TRBJ2-2	TGTGCCAGCACAACAGAGACCGGGGAGCTGTTTTTT	CASTTETGELFF
TRBV7-2	-	-	13	TRBJ2-3	TGTGCCAGCAGCTTATCGGGAGAGGGTACGCAGTATTTT	CASSLSGEGTQYF